These 25 T cell receptor beta chains were all obtained from the same sample, sequenced in a study of blood T cell repertoires in COVID-19. Assay: immunoSEQ multiplex PCR; the TCRdb copy retains only in-frame clones and omits some. The repertoire holds some 180,000 clones, with about four fifths as singletons. The specimen sequenced was peripheral blood. Receptor source: a woman aged 40 to 50 with COVID-19, enrolled during active disease.

The CDR3 here is CASSLEEGPGNTIYF. CDR3 nucleotide sequence: TGTGCCAGCAGCTTGGAGGAGGGGCCAGGAAACACCATATATTTT. The rearrangement uses TRBV5-4 and TRBJ1-3, with D perhaps matching TRBD1 (5 bases). Germline CDR1 and CDR2: SGHNT and YYREEE (reference sequence). The V end was cut by 0 bases, the J end by 4 bases, with 11 bases between. The CDR3 spans 15 residues.

The V gene is TRBV5-4, the J gene TRBJ2-7; tentatively, D is TRBD1 (6 bases). The V gene lost 4 bases and the J gene lost 3 bases, with 11 bases spanning the gap. This CDR3 is 13 amino acids long. The germline CDR1 and CDR2 sequences are SGHNT and YYREEE (reference sequence). This CDR3 is CASSRGQHYEQYF. As DNA, the CDR3 is TGTGCCAGCAGCCGAGGACAGCACTACGAGCAGTACTTC.

This clone appeared a few times. The rearrangement uses TRBV11-3 and TRBJ2-2; 8 bases line up with TRBD1. The CDR3 extends over 15 amino acids. Germline-derived CDR1 and CDR2 are SGHNT and YENEEA. The V segment lost 4 bases and the J segment 5 bases; nucleotides outside the gene matches: 6. CDR3 residues: CASSSGQGGTGELFF. CDR3 sequence (DNA): TGTGCCAGCAGCTCCGGACAGGGTGGAACCGGGGAGCTGTTTTTT.

The rearrangement joins TRBV12-2 to TRBJ2-7; the D call TRBD1 from the table was never checked on the DNA. TRBV12-2 is described as a pseudogene. The CDR3 is 14 residues long. The CDR3 DNA is TGTGCAAGTCGCTTAGAGGGACAGACCTACGAGCAGTACTTC. It yields the protein CASRLEGQTYEQYF.

The CDR3 DNA sequence: TGTGCCAGCAGTCCCGGGGCCGGGAGGCCCCCCCATACGCAGTATTTT. Translating gives CASSPGAGRPPHTQYF. The chain links TRBV27 to TRBJ2-3; the match to TRBD2 covers 7 bases. Trimming removed 5 bases from V and 7 bases from J; junction bases left unmatched: 15. The CDR3 has 16 amino acids. In germline, CDR1 is MNHEY, CDR2 SMNVEV (reference sequence).

This chain links TRBV18 with TRBJ1-2; TRBD1 matches 7 bases. Germline loops: CDR1 KGHSH, CDR2 LQKENI. This CDR3 contains 20 residues. With 4 bases clipped from V and 0 bases from J, the junction kept 20 bases outside the gene matches. The CDR3 reads CASSRKTTTGTAYPNYGYTF. The CDR3 DNA reads as TGTGCCAGCTCACGAAAAACCACCACGGGGACAGCTTACCCTAACTATGGCTACACCTTC.

The chain joins TRBV6-1 to TRBJ2-4; D call uncertain. CDR1 is MNHNS, CDR2 SASEGT, per germline. This CDR3 is 14 amino acids long. V lost 2 bases, J lost 6 bases, and 11 bases lay in between. CDR3 sequence reads: CASSEWALANIQYF. Here the CDR3 DNA reads TGTGCCAGCAGTGAATGGGCCCTGGCAAACATTCAGTACTTC.

The chain employs TRBV29-1 and TRBJ2-5; D is perhaps TRBD2 (6 bases). The germline V gene encodes CDR1 SQVTM and CDR2 ANQGSEA. Between the trimmed V and J ends, which lost 2 bases and 5 bases, there was a span of 12 bases. The CDR3 is 13 residues long. This CDR3 is CSVELRGGETQYF. The CDR3 nucleotides read TGCAGCGTTGAACTCCGTGGGGGGGAGACCCAGTACTTC.

The genes are TRBV11-1 and TRBJ2-5; 8 nucleotides line up with TRBD1. The CDR3 has 16 amino acids. V was clipped by 4 bases and J by 5 bases; unmatched bases: 12. Germline lookup yields CDR1 SGHAT and CDR2 FQDESV (reference sequence). In nucleotides, the CDR3 is TGTGCCAGCAGCTCGACGGCAGGGGGCTTTTCGGAGACCCAGTACTTC. Amino acid sequence: CASSSTAGGFSETQYF.

This rearrangement joins TRBV2 to TRBJ2-7; D is unclear. Germline CDR1 SNHLY, CDR2 FYNNEI. The V gene lost 6 bases and the J gene lost 4 bases, with 4 bases spanning the gap. This CDR3 has 10 residues. The chain's CDR3 is CASRAYEQYF. The CDR3 region has the DNA TGTGCCAGCAGAGCTTACGAGCAGTACTTC.

This clone appeared a few times. The J gene is TRBJ2-1, the V gene TRBV28; TRBD2 matches 10 bases. The CDR3 sequence is 15 residues long. V lost 4 bases to trimming and J lost 4 bases; unmatched junction nucleotides: 4. Germline V gives CDR1 MDHEN, CDR2 SYDVKM. CDR3 nucleotides: TGTGCCAGCAGTTATGGGACTAGCGAGTACAATGAGCAGTTCTTC. It codes for CASSYGTSEYNEQFF.

The genes are TRBV6-1 and TRBJ1-2; 12 positions agree with TRBD1. This CDR3 comprises 17 residues. From germline, CDR1 is MNHNS and CDR2 SASEGT. V was pared by 4 bases and J by 6 bases, with 12 bases of the junction left unmatched. The CDR3 sequence is CASSVLALGQGANGYTF. The DNA of the CDR3 is TGTGCCAGCAGTGTATTAGCCCTGGGACAGGGGGCGAATGGCTACACCTTC.

The chain carries TRBV11-2 and TRBJ2-3; D unresolved. Germline V CDR1 and CDR2: SGHAT, FQNNGV. There are 14 residues in the CDR3. V dropped 5 bases and J dropped 4 bases, with 13 bases sitting between them. CDR3 DNA: TGTGCCAGCAGCCCTCCTTATAACTCAGATACGCAGTATTTT. It specifies CASSPPYNSDTQYF.

The CDR3 nucleotides are TGTGCCAGCAGTTACCGACATGATAGCGGAGTTGAGCAGTTCTTC. Translation: CASSYRHDSGVEQFF. The V gene is TRBV6-5, the J gene TRBJ2-1, with a tentative D call TRBD2 (6 bases). Trimming took off 2 bases at V and 9 bases at J, with 17 bases between the two ends. This CDR3 has 15 residues. Germline V CDR1 and CDR2: MNHEY, SVGAGI.

This clone was recorded only once. This chain uses TRBV5-5 with TRBJ2-1; 12 bases agree with TRBD2. The CDR3 is made up of 15 amino acids. The V gene end was trimmed by 4 bases and the J gene end by 6 bases; junction bases not matched to a gene: 5. Per germline, CDR1 SGHKS and CDR2 YYEKEE (reference sequence). The CDR3 here is CASSTGTSGFNEQFF. The CDR3 coding sequence is TGTGCCAGCAGCACCGGGACTAGCGGGTTCAATGAGCAGTTCTTC.

This clone was observed once. The chain joins TRBV28 to TRBJ2-2; D possibly corresponds to TRBD2 (6 bases). Germline loops: CDR1 MDHEN, CDR2 SYDVKM. Trimming shortened V by 5 bases and J by 3 bases, and 16 bases separated the two germline ends. The CDR3 has 16 amino acids. This chain's CDR3 is CASSPWGVEYTGELFF. The CDR3 nucleotides are TGTGCCAGCAGTCCTTGGGGGGTGGAGTACACCGGGGAGCTGTTTTTT.

The chain carries TRBV10-3 and TRBJ2-7, with 11 nucleotides matching TRBD1. Germline V gene data show CDR1 as ENHRY and CDR2 as SYGVKD. The V and J ends lost 3 bases and 3 bases, in that order; junction bases with no gene match: 4. The CDR3 has 15 residues. The DNA for the CDR3 is TGTGCCATCAGTGATGGGACAGGGGGGTTCTACGAGCAGTACTTC. Amino acids: CAISDGTGGFYEQYF.

This clone was observed once. This chain connects TRBV7-9 to TRBJ2-5; 8 bases line up with TRBD1. The germline gives CDR1 SEHNR, CDR2 FQNEAQ (reference sequence). The CDR3 extends over 16 amino acids. Trimming took 1 base from V and 4 from J; bases not matched to a gene: 8. As DNA, the CDR3 is TGTGCCAGCAGCTTAGTAGGACAGGGTGACGGAGAGACCCAGTACTTC. Translated, it gives CASSLVGQGDGETQYF.

The chain is built from TRBV7-8 and TRBJ1-5; 8 bases are a match to TRBD1. The CDR3 length is 16 residues. V lost 4 bases to trimming and J lost 5 bases; unmatched junction nucleotides: 10. Germline CDR1 and CDR2: SGHVS and FQNEAQ. CDR3 amino acids: CASSSRSRGQDQPQHF. CDR3 bases: TGTGCCAGCAGCTCTAGGTCCAGGGGGCAGGATCAGCCCCAGCATTTT.

This clone has a single count. The chain couples TRBV19 to TRBJ1-2; the D gene is possibly TRBD1 (6 bases). The CDR3 contains 16 residues. Per the germline V gene, CDR1 is LNHDA and CDR2 is SQIVND (reference sequence). V lost 3 bases, J lost 4 bases, and 18 bases lay in between. In DNA, the CDR3 is TGTGCCAGTAGTATGGACAGCGACCGCCTCGGCTATGGCTACACCTTC. It yields the protein CASSMDSDRLGYGYTF.

The V and J genes are TRBV10-1 and TRBJ2-7; D is possibly TRBD1 (6 bases). This CDR3 spans 11 amino acids. CDR1 is WNHNN, CDR2 SYGVQD, per germline (reference sequence). Trimming removed 11 bases at V and 0 bases at J, with 8 bases between. The CDR3 DNA reads TGCGCCGGGGACATCTCCTACGAGCAGTACGTC. This translates into CAGDISYEQYV.

The rearrangement uses TRBV29-1 and TRBJ1-4, with TRBD1 identical over 9 bases. This CDR3 spans 14 amino acids. CDR1 SQVTM and CDR2 ANQGSEA come from the germline V gene. J lost 8 bases, V lost 5 bases, and 9 bases had no gene match. The CDR3 loop reads CSVQRDRAREKLFF. In DNA form, the CDR3 reads TGCAGCGTTCAACGGGACAGGGCACGGGAAAAACTGTTTTTT.

This clone was counted only a few times. CDR3 coding DNA: TGTGCCAGCAGCTTTATCCGAGGGACTAATGAAAAACTGTTTTTT. Translated: CASSFIRGTNEKLFF. This chain connects TRBV5-6 to TRBJ1-4; D is uncertain. Germline V gives CDR1 SGHDT, CDR2 YYEEEE. The V gene lost 2 bases and the J gene lost 2 bases, with 10 bases spanning the gap. This CDR3 has 15 amino acids.

This clone showed up just a few times. The chain combines TRBV4-1 with TRBJ2-2; TRBD1 agrees at 8 bases. This CDR3 comprises 15 residues. Germline CDR1 and CDR2: MGHRA and YSYEKL. V lost 3 bases to trimming and J lost 5 bases; unmatched junction nucleotides: 5. In nucleotides, the CDR3 is TGCGCCAGCAGCCATTCGACAGGGGAAACCGGGGAGCTGTTTTTT. Protein: CASSHSTGETGELFF.

This chain connects TRBV6-4 to TRBJ2-1; TRBD1 agrees at 10 bases. The germline V gene has CDR1 MRHNA and CDR2 SNTAGT. V was pared by 0 bases and J by 5 bases, with 4 bases of the junction left unmatched. The length of the CDR3 is 16 residues. The CDR3 bases are TGTGCCAGCAGTGACTCTCCGGGACAGGGGAACAATGAGCAGTTCTTC. This codes for CASSDSPGQGNNEQFF.